The 21 T cell receptor beta chains below come from one sample, sequenced in a study of T cell repertoires in cytomegalovirus infection. TCRdb recomputed calls from the reads with MiXCR, one row per CDR3 protein. Altogether approximately 590,000 distinct CDR3 sequences are present, approximately 40% being singletons, with the ten largest covering over 45%. Their antigens remain unidentified. The sequenced sample was cultured PBMCs, obtained from culture after CMV antigen stimulation. These receptors were taken from a human donor in good health (CMV status not recorded). Some clones in this sample may be carry-over from other donors' samples.

This chain joins TRBV7-8 and TRBJ2-3, with a possible D match to TRBD2 (5 bases). Trimming removed 0 bases from V and 3 bases from J, with 19 bases in between. The CDR3 runs to 18 residues. The V gene's germline CDR1 is SGHVS and CDR2 FQNEAQ. For the CDR3, the DNA is TGTGCCAGCAGCTTAGCGGGCCGGCTAGCTACCCAAACAGATACGCAGTATTTT. The encoded protein is CASSLAGRLATQTDTQYF. The full variable domain, completed using reference TRBV7-8 and TRBJ2-3, is GAGVSQSPRYKVAKRGQDVALRCDPISGHVSLFWYQQALGQGPEFLTYFQNEAQLDKSGLPSDRFFAERPEGSVSTLKIQRTQQEDSAVYLCASSLAGRLATQTDTQYFGPGTRLTVL.

This rearrangement joins TRBV6-2 or TRBV6-3 to TRBJ2-3; D uncertain. Germline V CDR1 and CDR2: MNHEY, SVGEGT. V lost 5 bases and J lost 0, with 18 bases in between. The CDR3 has 17 residues. CDR3 region: CASSPPPGRTSTDTQYF. The CDR3 DNA sequence: TGTGCCAGCAGTCCCCCCCCGGGCAGAACTAGCACAGATACGCAGTATTTT.

This clonotype was seen only a few times. The chain links TRBV7-2 to TRBJ2-6, with a possible D match to TRBD1 (5 bases). Between the trimmed V and J ends, which lost 8 bases and 0 bases, there was a span of 8 bases. The CDR3 is 14 residues long. Looked up from germline, CDR1 is SGHTA and CDR2 is FQGNSA. Written as DNA, the CDR3 is TGTGCCAGCCGACAGTCCTCTGGGGCCAACGTCCTGACTTTC. Its protein is CASRQSSGANVLTF.

V is TRBV29-1 and J is TRBJ1-1; TRBD1 aligns across 9 bases. V lost 6 bases and J lost 5; bases outside the gene matches: 7. The CDR3 has 13 residues. The germline V gene encodes CDR1 SQVTM and CDR2 ANQGSEA. The CDR3 DNA reads TGCAGCGTCAAGGGACAGGGTCGGACTGAAGCTTTCTTT. Its translation is CSVKGQGRTEAFF.

The sample holds a few counts of this clonotype. V usage is TRBV12-3 or TRBV12-4 and J usage is TRBJ1-2; 9 bases fit TRBD1. The CDR3 contains 16 residues. J lost 5 bases, V lost 5 bases, and 12 bases had no gene match. The CDR3 spells CASSNPGGQGEYGYTF. As DNA, the CDR3 is TGTGCCAGCAGTAATCCCGGGGGACAGGGAGAATATGGCTACACCTTC.

This clonotype was seen at least ten times. This chain links TRBV7-8 with TRBJ2-1; 10 bases are shared with TRBD2. CDR1 is SGHVS, CDR2 FQNEAQ, per germline. This CDR3 contains 15 residues. V shed 5 bases and J 7 bases; nucleotides not matched to a gene: 8. The CDR3 is CASSPLAGEGNEQFF. The CDR3 DNA reads as TGTGCCAGCAGCCCCCTAGCGGGAGAAGGGAATGAGCAGTTCTTC.

The rearrangement links TRBV10-3 to TRBJ2-7; 7 bases are a match to TRBD1. The CDR3 has 14 amino acids. V was pared by 3 bases and J by 6 bases, with 8 bases of the junction left unmatched. Germline V gene sequence: CDR1 ENHRY, CDR2 SYGVKD. CDR3: CAISDTGVSVEQYF. The CDR3 DNA follows: TGTGCCATCAGTGACACAGGGGTTTCGGTCGAGCAGTACTTC.

This clonotype appeared a single time. The gene calls are TRBV7-9 and TRBJ1-1; 9 positions match TRBD1. In germline, CDR1 is SEHNR, CDR2 FQNEAQ (reference sequence). Trimming removed 5 bases from V and 6 bases from J; junction bases left unmatched: 10. The CDR3 totals 15 residues. The CDR3 DNA sequence: TGTGCCAGCAGCCCAATCCTAGACAGGGGGGCTGAAGCTTTCTTT. It yields the protein CASSPILDRGAEAFF.

The chain couples TRBV20-1 to TRBJ1-1; D perhaps matches TRBD1 (5 bases). Between the trimmed V and J ends, which lost 6 bases and 4 bases, there was a span of 12 bases. The CDR3 totals 12 residues. The germline V gene encodes CDR1 DFQATT and CDR2 SNEGSKA (reference sequence). CDR3 in amino acids: CSALRGSTEAFF. DNA of the CDR3: TGCAGTGCCCTCCGGGGGAGCACTGAAGCTTTCTTT.

In this sample, this clonotype turned up a few times. The chain couples TRBV12-3 or TRBV12-4 to TRBJ1-2; no reliable D call. This CDR3 comprises 15 residues. Trimming cost V 3 bases and J 3 bases, with 14 bases left between them. The CDR3 here is CASSFAGREDYGYTF. In DNA, the CDR3 is TGTGCCAGCAGTTTTGCGGGCCGAGAGGACTATGGCTACACCTTC.

This clonotype was recorded a few times. The CDR3 DNA follows: TGTGCCAGCAGTAGTCAGGAAACCGGGGAGCTGTTTTTT. This gives the protein CASSSQETGELFF. The V and J genes are TRBV6-1 and TRBJ2-2; D is unresolved. The germline gives CDR1 MNHNS, CDR2 SASEGT. This CDR3 is 13 amino acids long. The V end was cut by 5 bases, the J end by 5 bases, with 9 bases between.

This sequence joins TRBV9 and TRBJ2-7, with 7 positions matching TRBD2. The trim removed 0 bases at V and 3 bases at J, leaving 9 bases unmatched. CDR1 and CDR2 from the germline V gene are SGDLS and YYNGEE. This CDR3 region has 16 residues. CDR3 nucleotides: TGTGCCAGCAGCGTAGTGTCTCGGCTAGCGGACTACGAGCAGTACTTC. Its translation is CASSVVSRLADYEQYF.

The V gene is TRBV29-1, the J gene TRBJ2-1; 10 nucleotides line up with TRBD2. The CDR3 covers 14 residues. Germline CDR1 reads SQVTM; CDR2 reads ANQGSEA. Losses at the gene ends were 6 bases for V and 4 bases for J; bases not matched to a gene: 6. CDR3 in amino acids: CSVRKAGGYNEQFF. The DNA for the CDR3 is TGCAGCGTGAGGAAAGCGGGAGGGTACAATGAGCAGTTCTTC.

This clonotype has just a few counts. The rearrangement joins TRBV6-6 to TRBJ1-6; the D gene is possibly TRBD1 (5 bases). CDR3 length: 13 residues. Germline V gene lookup returns CDR1 MNHNY and CDR2 SVGAGI (reference sequence). V lost 11 bases, J lost 7 bases, and 15 bases lay in between. The CDR3 DNA sequence: TGTGCCGGACACGACGGCCGGAATTCACCCCTCCACTTT. Amino acids: CAGHDGRNSPLHF.

This clonotype came up once. The J gene is TRBJ2-1, the V gene TRBV4-1, with TRBD2 identical over 11 bases. V was clipped by 4 bases and J by 8 bases; unmatched bases: 7. The CDR3 spans 15 residues. Looked up from germline, CDR1 is MGHRA and CDR2 is YSYEKL. CDR3 region: CASSRGLAGYYEQFF. CDR3 coding DNA: TGCGCCAGCAGCCGAGGACTAGCGGGCTATTATGAGCAGTTCTTC.

Points on this clonotype: One end of the junction varies from germline; a read error may be responsible. The V call is TRBV12-3 or TRBV12-4, the J call TRBJ1-3; D not certain. There are 14 residues in the CDR3. The CDR3 loop is CAISLGSRGNTIYF. In DNA, the CDR3 is TGTGCCATCAGTTTAGGGTCGCGAGGAAACACCATATATTTT.

The gene calls are TRBV5-3 and TRBJ1-2; the D is unclear. TRBV5-3 is an ORF, and what it does is uncertain. V was shortened by 8 bases and J by 8 bases, with 16 bases between the two germline ends. The CDR3 spans 12 residues. This CDR3 is CASSQDTNGYTF. Here the CDR3 DNA reads TGTGCCAGCAGCCAAGACACGAACGGCTACACCTTC.

J is TRBJ1-5 and V is TRBV7-2; D gene unclear. V gave up 4 bases and J gave up 5 bases, with 6 bases separating them. Germline lookup yields CDR1 SGHTA and CDR2 FQGNSA. The CDR3 has 12 amino acids. CDR3 nucleotide sequence: TGTGCCAGCAGCTCCATAGATCAGCCCCAGCATTTT. Encoded protein: CASSSIDQPQHF.

This chain joins TRBV19 and TRBJ1-1; D remains unclear. Germline CDR1 is LNHDA and CDR2 is SQIVND (reference sequence). This CDR3 contains 13 residues. V dropped 5 bases and J dropped 4 bases, with 11 bases sitting between them. CDR3 loop: CASSLASGTEAFF. CDR3 nucleotide sequence: TGTGCCAGTAGTCTGGCATCGGGCACTGAAGCTTTCTTT.

The chain combines TRBV7-2 with TRBJ1-6; D is perhaps TRBD1 (5 bases). Germline loops: CDR1 SGHTA, CDR2 FQGNSA. Trimming removed 3 bases at V and 8 bases at J, with 8 bases between. The CDR3 consists of 13 residues. DNA for the CDR3: TGTGCCAGCAGCTTCGGGGCGGATTCACCCCTCCACTTT. Translation: CASSFGADSPLHF.

This clonotype was counted between two and nine times. This chain joins TRBV7-2 and TRBJ2-2; either TRBD1 or TRBD2 may fit D (6 bases each). The CDR3 is made up of 17 amino acids. The germline V gene has CDR1 SGHTA and CDR2 FQGNSA. The V and J ends lost 2 bases and 4 bases respectively, with 17 bases between them. The CDR3 bases are TGTGCCAGCAGCTTAAGGAGGGGGGACGGTAGCACCGGGGAGCTGTTTTTT. This translates into CASSLRRGDGSTGELFF.